This T cell receptor (beta chain) was recorded in a study of CD8 T cells in ankylosing spondylitis. Study-level results: In synovial fluid and blood from reactive arthritis, some motif variants were previously reported. In peripheral blood, disease-linked CD8+ clones occurred at relatively low frequencies.

Quantitative barcoded 5'-RACE was used to prepare TCR beta libraries. Each CDR3 protein gets one entry after TCRdb re-called the 5' RACE reads with MiXCR. The table shows some 95,000 distinct CDR3 sequences, with 8.5% to 9% occurring only once. This clonotype was counted only a few times. Its antigen is undetermined. The V gene end was trimmed by 6 bases and the J gene end by 1 base; junction bases not matched to a gene: 9. Germline-derived CDR1 and CDR2 are SNHLY and FYNNEI. The CDR3 runs 16 residues. This sequence originates from a male donor with ankylosing spondylitis or in good health (not recorded which). The chain links TRBV2 to TRBJ2-3; 8 bases are a match to TRBD1. The sample consisted of blood, either unsorted or a sorted T cell fraction (not recorded which). This CDR3 reads CASRAGQGRGTDTQYF. CDR3 sequence (DNA): TGTGCCAGCAGAGCCGGACAGGGTCGGGGCACAGATACGCAGTATTTT.